The 3 T cell receptor beta chains reported below all come from one sample, sequenced in a study of T cells expressing NK-cell markers. TCRdb reprocessed the 5' RACE reads, with one entry per CDR3 protein and no DNA. The table lists roughly 160,000 distinct CDR3 sequences, with under 20% in the top ten. Sequencing was performed on blood T cells: a sorted CD56 or NKG2C T cell subset, CD4+ or CD8+ T cells, or bulk PBMC T cells (not recorded which). The origin of the receptors is a woman aged 18-70 years in good health.

The rearrangement links TRBV20-1 to TRBJ2-5; TCRdb's D call of TRBD2 is untestable without DNA. CDR1 is DFQATT and CDR2 is SNEGSKA in the germline V gene (reference sequence). The CDR3 is 12 amino acids. This CDR3 is CSASGGDETQYF.

The chain combines TRBV7-9 with TRBJ2-3; the TCRdb D gene call, TRBD2, has no DNA to confirm it. This CDR3 spans 15 amino acids. Germline V gene lookup returns CDR1 SEHNR and CDR2 FQNEAQ (reference sequence). CDR3 in amino acids: CASSLWREEVDTQYF.

The rearrangement joins TRBV28 to TRBJ2-1; TCRdb's D gene call, TRBD2, goes unchecked for lack of DNA. In germline, CDR1 is MDHEN, CDR2 SYDVKM. This CDR3 has 13 residues. The CDR3 protein is CASSLLSGGEQFF.